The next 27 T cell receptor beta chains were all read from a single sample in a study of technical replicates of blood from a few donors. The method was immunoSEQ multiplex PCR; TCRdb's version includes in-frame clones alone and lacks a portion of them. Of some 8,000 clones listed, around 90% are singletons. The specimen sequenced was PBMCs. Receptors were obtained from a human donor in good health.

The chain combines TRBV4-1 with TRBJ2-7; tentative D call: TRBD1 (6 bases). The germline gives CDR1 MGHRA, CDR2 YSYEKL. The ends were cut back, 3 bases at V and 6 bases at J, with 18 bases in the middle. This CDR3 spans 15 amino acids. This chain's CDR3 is CASSHAAGDPREQYF. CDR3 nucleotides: TGCGCCAGCAGCCACGCGGCAGGGGATCCTCGCGAGCAGTACTTC.

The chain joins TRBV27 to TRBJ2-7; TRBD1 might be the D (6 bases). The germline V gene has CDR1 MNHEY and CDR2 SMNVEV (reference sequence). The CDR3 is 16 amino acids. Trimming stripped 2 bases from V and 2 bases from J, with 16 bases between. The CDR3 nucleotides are TGTGCCAGCAGTTTACGAGGGGAGACAGGAACCTACGAGCAGTACTTC. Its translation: CASSLRGETGTYEQYF.

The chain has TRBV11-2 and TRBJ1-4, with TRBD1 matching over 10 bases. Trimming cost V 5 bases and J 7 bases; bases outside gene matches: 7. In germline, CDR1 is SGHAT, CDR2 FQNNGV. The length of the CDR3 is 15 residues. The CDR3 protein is CASSTGQGGGEKLFF. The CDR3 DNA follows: TGTGCCAGCAGCACCGGACAGGGGGGGGGTGAAAAACTGTTTTTT.

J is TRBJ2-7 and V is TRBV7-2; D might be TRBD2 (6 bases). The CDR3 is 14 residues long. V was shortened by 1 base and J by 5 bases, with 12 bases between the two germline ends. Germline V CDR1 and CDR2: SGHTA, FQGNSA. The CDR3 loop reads CASSLVGGNNEQYF. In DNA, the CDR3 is TGTGCCAGCAGCTTAGTGGGCGGGAACAACGAGCAGTACTTC.

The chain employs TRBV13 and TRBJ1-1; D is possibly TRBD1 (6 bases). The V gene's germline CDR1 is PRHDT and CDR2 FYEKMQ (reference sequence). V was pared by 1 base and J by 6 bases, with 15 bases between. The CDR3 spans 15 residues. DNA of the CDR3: TGTGCCAGCAGCTTAGCCCTACAGGGTAGGGCTGAAGCTTTCTTT. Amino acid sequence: CASSLALQGRAEAFF.

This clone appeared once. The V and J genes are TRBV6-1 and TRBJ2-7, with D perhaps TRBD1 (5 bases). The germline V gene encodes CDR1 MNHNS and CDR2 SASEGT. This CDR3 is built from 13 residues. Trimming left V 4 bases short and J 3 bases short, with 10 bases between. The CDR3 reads CASSGNQGYEQYF. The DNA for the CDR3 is TGTGCCAGCAGTGGAAATCAGGGCTACGAGCAGTACTTC.

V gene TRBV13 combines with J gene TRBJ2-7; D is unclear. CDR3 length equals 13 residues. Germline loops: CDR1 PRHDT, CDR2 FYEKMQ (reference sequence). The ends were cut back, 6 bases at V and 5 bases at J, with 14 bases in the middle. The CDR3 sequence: CASRVGQINEQYF. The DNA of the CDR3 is TGTGCCAGCAGAGTGGGCCAGATCAACGAGCAGTACTTC.

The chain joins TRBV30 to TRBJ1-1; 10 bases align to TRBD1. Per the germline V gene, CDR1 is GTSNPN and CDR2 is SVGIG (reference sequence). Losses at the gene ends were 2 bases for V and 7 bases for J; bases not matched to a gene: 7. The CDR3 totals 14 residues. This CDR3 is CAWSSPWDRGEAFF. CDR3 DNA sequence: TGTGCCTGGAGTTCACCCTGGGACAGGGGTGAAGCTTTCTTT.

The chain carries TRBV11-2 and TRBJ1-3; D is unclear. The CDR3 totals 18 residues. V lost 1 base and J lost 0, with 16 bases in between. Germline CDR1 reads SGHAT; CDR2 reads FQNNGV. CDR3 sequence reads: CASSLVFDTRSSGNTIYF. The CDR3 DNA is TGTGCCAGCAGCTTAGTCTTTGACACCCGAAGCTCTGGAAACACCATATATTTT.

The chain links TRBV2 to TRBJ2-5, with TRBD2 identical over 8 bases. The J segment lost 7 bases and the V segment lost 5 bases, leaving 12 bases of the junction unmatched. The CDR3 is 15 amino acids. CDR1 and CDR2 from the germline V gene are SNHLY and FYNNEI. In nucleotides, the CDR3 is TGTGCCAGCAGTACTGTCGCGGGGGGATTGGGGACCCAGTACTTC. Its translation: CASSTVAGGLGTQYF.

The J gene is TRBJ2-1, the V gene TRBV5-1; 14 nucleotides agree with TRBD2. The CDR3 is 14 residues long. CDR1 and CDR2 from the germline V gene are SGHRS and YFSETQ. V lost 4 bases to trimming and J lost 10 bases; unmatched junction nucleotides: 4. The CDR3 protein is CASSPGLAGVEQFF. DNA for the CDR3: TGCGCCAGCAGCCCGGGACTAGCGGGAGTGGAGCAGTTCTTC.

The CDR3 bases are TGTGCCAGCGGAAGAGGGACTAGCGGGCCCACCGGGGAGCTGTTTTTT. As protein: CASGRGTSGPTGELFF. The chain uses TRBV7-6 and TRBJ2-2, with 12 bases that match TRBD2. The CDR3 sequence is 16 residues long. Looked up from germline, CDR1 is SGHVS and CDR2 is FNYEAQ. J lost 4 bases, V lost 8 bases, and 8 bases had no gene match.

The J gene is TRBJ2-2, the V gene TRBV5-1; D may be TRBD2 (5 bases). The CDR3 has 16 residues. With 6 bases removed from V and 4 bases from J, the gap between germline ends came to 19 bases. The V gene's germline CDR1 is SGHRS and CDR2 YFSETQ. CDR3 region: CASTQLRAHVTGELFF. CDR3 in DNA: TGCGCCAGCACCCAACTGAGGGCCCATGTCACCGGGGAGCTGTTTTTT.

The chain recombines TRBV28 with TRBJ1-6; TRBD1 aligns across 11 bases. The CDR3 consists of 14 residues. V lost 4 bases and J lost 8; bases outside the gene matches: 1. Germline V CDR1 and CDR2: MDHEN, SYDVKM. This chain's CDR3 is CASSSGQGDSPLHF. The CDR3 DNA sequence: TGTGCCAGCAGTTCGGGACAGGGGGATTCACCCCTCCACTTT.

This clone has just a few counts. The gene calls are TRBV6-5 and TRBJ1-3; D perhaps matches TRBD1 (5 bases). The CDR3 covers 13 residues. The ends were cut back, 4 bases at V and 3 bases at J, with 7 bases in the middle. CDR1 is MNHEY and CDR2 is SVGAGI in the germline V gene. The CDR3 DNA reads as TGTGCCAGCAGTTCAGGGTTTGGAAACACCATATATTTT. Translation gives CASSSGFGNTIYF.

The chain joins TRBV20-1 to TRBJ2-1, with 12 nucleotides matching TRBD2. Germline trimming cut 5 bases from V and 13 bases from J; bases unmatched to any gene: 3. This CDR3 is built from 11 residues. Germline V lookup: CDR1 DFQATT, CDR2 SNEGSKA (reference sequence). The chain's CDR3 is CSASGLAGQFF. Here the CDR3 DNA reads TGCAGTGCTTCGGGACTAGCGGGTCAGTTCTTC.

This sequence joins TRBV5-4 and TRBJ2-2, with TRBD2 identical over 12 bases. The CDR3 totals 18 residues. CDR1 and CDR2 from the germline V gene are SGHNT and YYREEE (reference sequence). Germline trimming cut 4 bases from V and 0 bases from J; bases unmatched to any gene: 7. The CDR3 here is CASSPGTSGPPNTGELFF. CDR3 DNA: TGTGCCAGCAGCCCGGGGACTAGCGGGCCTCCGAACACCGGGGAGCTGTTTTTT. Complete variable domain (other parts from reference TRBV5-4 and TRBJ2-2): ETGVTQSPTHLIKTRGQQVTLRCSSQSGHNTVSWYQQALGQGPQFIFQYYREEENGRGNFPPRFSGLQFPNYSSELNVNALELDDSALYLCASSPGTSGPPNTGELFFGEGSRLTVL.

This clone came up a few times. This chain's CDR3 is CASSLLDRGADGYTF. The CDR3 bases are TGTGCCAGCAGTTTATTAGACAGGGGAGCTGATGGCTACACCTTC. The chain links TRBV27 to TRBJ1-2, with TRBD1 matching 8 bases. With 1 base clipped from V and 6 bases from J, the junction kept 7 bases outside the gene matches. Germline V gives CDR1 MNHEY, CDR2 SMNVEV (reference sequence). This CDR3 has 15 amino acids.

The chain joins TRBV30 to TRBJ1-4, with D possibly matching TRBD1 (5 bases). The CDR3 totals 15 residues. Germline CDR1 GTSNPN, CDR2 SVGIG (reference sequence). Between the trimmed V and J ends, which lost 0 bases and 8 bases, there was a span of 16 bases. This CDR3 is CAWSVGGGALEKLFF. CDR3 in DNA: TGTGCCTGGAGTGTAGGCGGGGGAGCGCTGGAAAAACTGTTTTTT.

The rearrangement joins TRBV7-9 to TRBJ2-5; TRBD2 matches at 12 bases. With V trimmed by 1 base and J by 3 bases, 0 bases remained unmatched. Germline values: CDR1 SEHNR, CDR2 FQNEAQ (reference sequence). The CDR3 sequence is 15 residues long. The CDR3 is CASSLGLAGEETQYF. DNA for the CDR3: TGTGCCAGCAGCTTAGGACTAGCGGGAGAAGAGACCCAGTACTTC.

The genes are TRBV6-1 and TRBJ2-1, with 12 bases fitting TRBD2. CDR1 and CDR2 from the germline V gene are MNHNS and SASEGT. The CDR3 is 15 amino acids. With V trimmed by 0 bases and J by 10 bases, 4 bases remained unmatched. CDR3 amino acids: CASSEAASGRDEQFF. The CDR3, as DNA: TGTGCCAGCAGTGAAGCGGCTAGCGGGAGGGACGAGCAGTTCTTC.

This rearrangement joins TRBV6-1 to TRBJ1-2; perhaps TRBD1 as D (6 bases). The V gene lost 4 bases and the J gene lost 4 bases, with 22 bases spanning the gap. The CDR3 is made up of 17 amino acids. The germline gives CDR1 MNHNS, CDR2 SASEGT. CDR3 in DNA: TGTGCCAGCAGTGCCGCGGGGGCGACCTCCTTGGGCTATGGCTACACCTTC. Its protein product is CASSAAGATSLGYGYTF.

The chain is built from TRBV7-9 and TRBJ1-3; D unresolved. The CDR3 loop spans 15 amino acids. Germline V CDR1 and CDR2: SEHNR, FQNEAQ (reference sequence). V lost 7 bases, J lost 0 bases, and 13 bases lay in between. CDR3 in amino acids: CASIGRGSSGNTIYF. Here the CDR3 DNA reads TGTGCCAGCATCGGACGGGGAAGCTCTGGAAACACCATATATTTT.

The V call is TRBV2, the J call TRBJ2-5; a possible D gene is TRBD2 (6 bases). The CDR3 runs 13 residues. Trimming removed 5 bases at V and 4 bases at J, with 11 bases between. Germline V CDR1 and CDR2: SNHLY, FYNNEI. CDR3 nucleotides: TGTGCCAGCAGTTGGGGGGTTGGAGAGACCCAGTACTTC. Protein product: CASSWGVGETQYF. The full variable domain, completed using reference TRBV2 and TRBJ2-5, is EPEVTQTPSHQVTQMGQEVILRCVPISNHLYFYWYRQILGQKVEFLVSFYNNEISEKSEIFDDQFSVERPDGSNFTLKIRSTKLEDSAMYFCASSWGVGETQYFGPGTRLLVL.

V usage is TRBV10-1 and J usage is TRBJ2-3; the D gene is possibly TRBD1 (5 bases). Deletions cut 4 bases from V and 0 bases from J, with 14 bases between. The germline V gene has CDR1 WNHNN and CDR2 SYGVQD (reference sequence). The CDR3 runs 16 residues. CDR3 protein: CASSGADSASTDTQYF. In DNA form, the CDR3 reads TGCGCCAGCAGTGGGGCCGACAGTGCTAGCACAGATACGCAGTATTTT.

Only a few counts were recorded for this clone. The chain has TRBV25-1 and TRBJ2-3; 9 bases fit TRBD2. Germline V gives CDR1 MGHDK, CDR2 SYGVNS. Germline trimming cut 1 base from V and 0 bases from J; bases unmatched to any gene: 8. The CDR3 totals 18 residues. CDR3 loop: CASSEFVASGASTDTQYF. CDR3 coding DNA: TGTGCCAGCAGTGAATTCGTCGCTAGCGGGGCCAGCACAGATACGCAGTATTTT. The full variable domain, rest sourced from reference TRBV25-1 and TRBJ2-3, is EADIYQTPRYLVIGTGKKITLECSQTMGHDKMYWYQQDPGMELHLIHYSYGVNSTEKGDLSSESTVSRIRTEHFPLTLESARPSHTSQYLCASSEFVASGASTDTQYFGPGTRLTVL.

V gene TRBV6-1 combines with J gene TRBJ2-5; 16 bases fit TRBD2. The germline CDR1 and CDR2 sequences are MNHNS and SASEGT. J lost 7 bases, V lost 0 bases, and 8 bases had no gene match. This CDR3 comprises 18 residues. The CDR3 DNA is TGTGCCAGCAGTGAAGCAAAAGGGACTAGCGGGAGGGGATGGACCCAGTACTTC. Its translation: CASSEAKGTSGRGWTQYF.